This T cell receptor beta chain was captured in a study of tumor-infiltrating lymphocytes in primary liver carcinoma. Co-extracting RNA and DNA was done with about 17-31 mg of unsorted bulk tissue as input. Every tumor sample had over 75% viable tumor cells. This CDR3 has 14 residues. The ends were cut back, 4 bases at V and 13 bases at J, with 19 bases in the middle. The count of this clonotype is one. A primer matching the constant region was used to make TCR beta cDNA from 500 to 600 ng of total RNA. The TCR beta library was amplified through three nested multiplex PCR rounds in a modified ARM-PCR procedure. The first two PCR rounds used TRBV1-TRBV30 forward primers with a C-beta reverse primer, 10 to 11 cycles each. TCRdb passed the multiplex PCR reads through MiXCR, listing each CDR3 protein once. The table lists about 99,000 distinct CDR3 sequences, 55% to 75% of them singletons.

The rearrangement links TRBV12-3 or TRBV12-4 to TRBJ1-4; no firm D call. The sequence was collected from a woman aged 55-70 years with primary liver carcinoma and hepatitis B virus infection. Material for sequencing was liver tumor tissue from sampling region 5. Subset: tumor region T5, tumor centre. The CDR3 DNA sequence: TGTGCCAGCAGTTCCCAAAGACTTAATGAAGTACTGTTTTTT. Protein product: CASSSQRLNEVLFF.